The TCR beta chain described here comes from a study of CD8 T cells in Susac syndrome. When the RNA was reverse transcribed, random hexamers were used with an input of 0.5 to 1 ug. The TCR beta CDR3 was amplified by immunoSEQ multiplex PCR across 54 Vbeta, 13 Jbeta. TCRdb redid the calling of the immunoSEQ multiplex PCR reads with MiXCR, one entry per CDR3 protein. The table shows fewer than 200,000 distinct CDR3 sequences, with roughly 96% occurring only once. The clonotype originates from a human donor with multiple sclerosis. The sample comprised CD8+ T cells from PBMCs.

The CDR3 region has the DNA TGTGCCAGCAGTTTGGCTAGCTGGGTCGATGAGCAGTTCTTC. Amino acids: CASSLASWVDEQFF. This chain uses TRBV27 with TRBJ2-1, with a tentative D call TRBD2 (5 bases). Deletions cut 3 bases from V and 8 bases from J, with 14 bases between. Germline CDR1 is MNHEY and CDR2 is SMNVEV (reference sequence). The CDR3 runs 14 residues.